This note documents a single TCR beta chain sequence. Its antigen is undetermined. Germline CDR1 SGHRS, CDR2 YFSETQ. Trimming cost V 5 bases and J 0 bases, with 13 bases left between them. The CDR3 has 15 amino acids. These data are taken from a study of graft-versus-host responses after intestinal transplantation. Generated by immunoSEQ multiplex PCR, the TCRdb table keeps only in-frame clones and is missing some. Of about 70,000 clones listed, about 87% are singletons. V is TRBV5-1 and J is TRBJ2-3; no clear D gene. This sequence originates from a human donor who was the organ donor for an intestinal transplant. Sequenced here: unstimulated CD4+ T cells sorted from spleen or lymph node cells, sampled before transplant. The CDR3 is CASRHGLESTDTQYF. CDR3 sequence (DNA): TGCGCCAGCAGGCACGGGTTGGAAAGCACAGATACGCAGTATTTT. The full variable domain, completed using reference TRBV5-1 and TRBJ2-3, is KAGVTQTPRYLIKTRGQQVTLSCSPISGHRSVSWYQQTPGQGLQFLFEYFSETQRNKGNFPGRFSGRQFSNSRSEMNVSTLELGDSALYLCASRHGLESTDTQYFGPGTRLTVL.